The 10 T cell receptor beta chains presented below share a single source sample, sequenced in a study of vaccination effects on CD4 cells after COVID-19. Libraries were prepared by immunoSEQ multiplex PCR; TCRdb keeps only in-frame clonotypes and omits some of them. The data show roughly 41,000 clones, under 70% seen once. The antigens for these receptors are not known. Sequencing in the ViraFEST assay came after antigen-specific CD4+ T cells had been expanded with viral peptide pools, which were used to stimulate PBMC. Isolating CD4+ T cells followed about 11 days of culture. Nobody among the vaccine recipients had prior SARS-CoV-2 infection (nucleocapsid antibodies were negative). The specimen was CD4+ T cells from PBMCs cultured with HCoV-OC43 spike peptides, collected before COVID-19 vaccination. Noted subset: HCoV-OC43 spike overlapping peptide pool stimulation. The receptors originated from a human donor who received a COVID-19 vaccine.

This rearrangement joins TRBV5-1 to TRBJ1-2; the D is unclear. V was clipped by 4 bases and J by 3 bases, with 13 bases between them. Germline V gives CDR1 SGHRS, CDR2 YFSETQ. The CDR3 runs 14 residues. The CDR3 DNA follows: TGCGCCAGCAGCAGCTTGGTCCAGGACTATGGCTACACCTTC. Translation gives CASSSLVQDYGYTF.

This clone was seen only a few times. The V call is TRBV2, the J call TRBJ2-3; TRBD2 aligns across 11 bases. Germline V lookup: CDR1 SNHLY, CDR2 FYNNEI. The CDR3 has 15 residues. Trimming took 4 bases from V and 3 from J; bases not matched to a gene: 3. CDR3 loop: CASSVLAGGTDTQYF. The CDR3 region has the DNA TGTGCCAGCAGTGTGCTAGCGGGAGGAACAGATACGCAGTATTTT. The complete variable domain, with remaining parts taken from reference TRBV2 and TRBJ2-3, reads EPEVTQTPSHQVTQMGQEVILRCVPISNHLYFYWYRQILGQKVEFLVSFYNNEISEKSEIFDDQFSVERPDGSNFTLKIRSTKLEDSAMYFCASSVLAGGTDTQYFGPGTRLTVL.

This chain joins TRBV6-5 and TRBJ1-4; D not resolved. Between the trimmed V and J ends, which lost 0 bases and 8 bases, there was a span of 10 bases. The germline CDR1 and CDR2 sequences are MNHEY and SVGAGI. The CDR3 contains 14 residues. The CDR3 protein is CASSYSNREEKLFF. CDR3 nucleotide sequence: TGTGCCAGCAGTTACTCGAACAGAGAGGAAAAACTGTTTTTT.

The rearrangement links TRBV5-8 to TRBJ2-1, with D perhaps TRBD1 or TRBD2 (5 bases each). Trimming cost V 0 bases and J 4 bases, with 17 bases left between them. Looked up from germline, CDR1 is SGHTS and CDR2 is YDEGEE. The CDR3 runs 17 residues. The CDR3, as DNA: TGTGCCAGCAGCTTGGGGAATCCGGGGCGACTTTACAATGAGCAGTTCTTC. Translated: CASSLGNPGRLYNEQFF.

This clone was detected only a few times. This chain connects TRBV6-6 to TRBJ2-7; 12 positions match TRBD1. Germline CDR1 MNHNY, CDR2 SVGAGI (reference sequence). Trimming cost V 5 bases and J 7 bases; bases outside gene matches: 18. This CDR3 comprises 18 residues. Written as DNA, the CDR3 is TGTGCCAGCAGTCTACACCCCAGGGGGGGACAGGGGGCGGGAGAGCAGTACTTC. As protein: CASSLHPRGGQGAGEQYF.

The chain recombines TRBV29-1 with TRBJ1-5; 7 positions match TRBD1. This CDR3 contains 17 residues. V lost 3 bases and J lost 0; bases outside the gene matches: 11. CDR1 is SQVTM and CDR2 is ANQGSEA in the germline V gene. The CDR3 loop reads CSVEGGTAAYSNQPQHF. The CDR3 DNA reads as TGCAGCGTTGAGGGTGGGACAGCTGCGTATAGCAATCAGCCCCAGCATTTT.

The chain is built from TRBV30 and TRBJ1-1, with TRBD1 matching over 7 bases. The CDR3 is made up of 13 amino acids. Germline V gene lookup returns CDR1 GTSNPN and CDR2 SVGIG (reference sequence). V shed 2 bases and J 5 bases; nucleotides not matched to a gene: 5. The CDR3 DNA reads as TGTGCCTGGAGTCGACAGGGTGGGACTGAAGCTTTCTTT. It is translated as CAWSRQGGTEAFF.

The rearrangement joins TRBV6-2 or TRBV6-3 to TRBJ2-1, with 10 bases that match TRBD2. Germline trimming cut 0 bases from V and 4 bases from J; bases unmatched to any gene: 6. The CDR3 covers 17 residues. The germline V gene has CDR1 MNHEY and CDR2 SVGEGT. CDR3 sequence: CASSYSGLAGVYNEQFF. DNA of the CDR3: TGTGCCAGCAGTTACTCAGGGCTAGCGGGGGTGTACAATGAGCAGTTCTTC.

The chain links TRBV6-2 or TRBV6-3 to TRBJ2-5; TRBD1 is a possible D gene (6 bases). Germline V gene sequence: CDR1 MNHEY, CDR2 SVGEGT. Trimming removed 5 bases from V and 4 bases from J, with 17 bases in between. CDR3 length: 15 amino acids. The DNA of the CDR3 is TGTGCCAGCAGTCTCCGGGACACCCTGAGAGAGACCCAGTACTTC. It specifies CASSLRDTLRETQYF.

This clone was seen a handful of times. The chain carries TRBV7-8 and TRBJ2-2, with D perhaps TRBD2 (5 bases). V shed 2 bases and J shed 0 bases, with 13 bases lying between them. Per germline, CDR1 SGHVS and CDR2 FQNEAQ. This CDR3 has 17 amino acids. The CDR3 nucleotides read TGTGCCAGCAGCTTAATGGCGCGGGTCGCGAACACCGGGGAGCTGTTTTTT. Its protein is CASSLMARVANTGELFF.